The source of this T cell receptor (beta chain) is a study of blood T cells in healthy people across ages. The ends were cut back, 6 bases at V and 2 bases at J, with 17 bases in the middle. This CDR3 contains 15 residues. This clonotype was picked up a small number of times. Then a second PCR, running roughly 7 to 11 cycles, was carried out with a sample-barcoded 5' primer and a J-beta primer mix. With 12 random nucleotides, a template-switch adaptor tagged each individual cDNA molecule. One entry per CDR3 protein, called by TCRdb with MiXCR from the 5' RACE reads. The table lists more than 650,000 distinct CDR3 sequences, more than 25% of them singletons. These records were also assigned to another study, of T cells of mothers and their children. From that paper: Per child, around 3 million TCR beta CDR3 reads were obtained, against over 9 million per mother. For unrelated pairs as for related ones, thymic selection shapes TCR recombination output similarly. Detection yielded no persistent microchimeric T cell clones.

Sequencing was performed on blood. V gene TRBV12-3 or TRBV12-4 combines with J gene TRBJ2-7; either TRBD1 or TRBD2 may fit D (5 bases each). The sequence came from a boy younger than 18 in good health. The CDR3 bases are TGTGCCAGCAGGGGGGTGAGGATAGGAGCCTACGAGCAGTACTTC. Its protein product is CASRGVRIGAYEQYF.